This TCR beta chain was identified during a study of blood T cell repertoires in COVID-19. Study context: T cells, B-cell-depleted T cells, or PBMCs provided the cDNA or gDNA that served as material.

V was clipped by 0 bases and J by 0 bases, with 6 bases between them. This CDR3 is 15 amino acids long. Per the germline V gene, CDR1 is ENHRY and CDR2 is SYGVKD. This clone was detected only once. Repertoires were generated with immunoSEQ multiplex PCR, while TCRdb's copy carries only in-frame clones and drops some. In the table there are 300,000 or so clones, 65% to 90% of which are singletons. Input material: PBMCs or T cells enriched from blood (not recorded which). V and J are TRBV10-3 and TRBJ1-3; D gene uncertain. The sequence derives from a woman in her forties with acute COVID-19. This CDR3 is CAISESSVSGNTIYF. The DNA for the CDR3 is TGTGCCATCAGTGAGTCTTCGGTCTCTGGAAACACCATATATTTT.